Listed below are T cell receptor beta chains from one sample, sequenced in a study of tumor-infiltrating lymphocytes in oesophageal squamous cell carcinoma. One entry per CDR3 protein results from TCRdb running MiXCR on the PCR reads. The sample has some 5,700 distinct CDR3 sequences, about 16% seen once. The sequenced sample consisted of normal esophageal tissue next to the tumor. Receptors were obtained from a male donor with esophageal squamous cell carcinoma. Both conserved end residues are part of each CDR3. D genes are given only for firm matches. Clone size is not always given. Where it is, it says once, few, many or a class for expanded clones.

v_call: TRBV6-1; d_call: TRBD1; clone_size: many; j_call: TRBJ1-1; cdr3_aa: CASSPRGLTEAFF; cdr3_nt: TGTGCCAGCAGTCCCAGGGGGCTCACTGAAGCTTTCTTT
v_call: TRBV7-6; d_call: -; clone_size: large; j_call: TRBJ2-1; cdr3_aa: CASSLRGEGRYNEQFF; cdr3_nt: TGTGCCAGCAGCTTAAGGGGGGAGGGACGATACAATGAGCAGTTCTTC
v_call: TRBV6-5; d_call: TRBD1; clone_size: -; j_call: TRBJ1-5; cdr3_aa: CASSLGTGLRGQHF; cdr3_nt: TGTGCCAGCAGCCTCGGGACAGGGCTCCGGGGCCAGCATTTT
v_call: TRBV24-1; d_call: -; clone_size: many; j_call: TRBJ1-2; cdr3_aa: CATSDVGNNYGYTF; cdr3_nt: TGTGCCACCAGTGATGTGGGTAATAACTATGGCTACACCTTC
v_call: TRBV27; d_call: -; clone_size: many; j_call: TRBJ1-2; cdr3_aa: CASSSWSSYGYTF; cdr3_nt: TGTGCCAGCAGTTCCTGGAGTAGCTATGGCTACACCTTC
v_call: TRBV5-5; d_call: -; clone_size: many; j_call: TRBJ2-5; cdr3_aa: CASSLSWGLLETQYF; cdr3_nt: TGTGCCAGCAGCTTGAGTTGGGGTCTCTTGGAGACCCAGTACTTC
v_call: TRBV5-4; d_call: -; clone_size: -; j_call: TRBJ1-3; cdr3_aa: CASSPGDPFGNTIYF; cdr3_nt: TGTGCCAGCAGCCCGGGGGACCCGTTTGGAAACACCATATATTTT
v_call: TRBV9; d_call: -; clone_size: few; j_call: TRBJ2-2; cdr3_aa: CASSLRSGTGELFF; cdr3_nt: TGTGCCAGCAGCTTAAGGTCGGGCACCGGGGAGCTGTTTTTT
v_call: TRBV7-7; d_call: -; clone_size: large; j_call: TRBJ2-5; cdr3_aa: CASSSSNRKETQYF; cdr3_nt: TGTGCTAGCAGCTCCTCCAATCGAAAAGAGACCCAGTACTTC
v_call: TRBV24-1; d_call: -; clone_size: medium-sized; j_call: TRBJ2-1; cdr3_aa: CATSRTGSYNEQFF; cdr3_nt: TGTGCCACCAGTAGGACTGGCTCCTACAATGAGCAGTTCTTC
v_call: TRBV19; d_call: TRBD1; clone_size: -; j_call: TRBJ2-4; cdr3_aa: CASSILSPLRQGVNIQYF; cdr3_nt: TGTGCCAGTAGTATACTCTCCCCCCTGCGACAGGGAGTAAACATTCAGTACTTC
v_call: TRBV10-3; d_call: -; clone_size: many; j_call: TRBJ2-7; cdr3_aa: CAISPDSWIHEQYF; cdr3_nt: TGTGCCATCAGTCCGGACAGCTGGATCCACGAGCAGTACTTC
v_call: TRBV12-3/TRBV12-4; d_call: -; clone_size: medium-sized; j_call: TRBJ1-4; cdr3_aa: CASSLGVGSRMEKLFF; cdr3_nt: TGTGCCAGCAGTTTAGGGGTGGGCAGCCGAATGGAAAAACTGTTTTTT
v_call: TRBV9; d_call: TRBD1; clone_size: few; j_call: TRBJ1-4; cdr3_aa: CASSVAVRTGEEKLFF; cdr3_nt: TGTGCCAGCAGCGTAGCTGTCAGGACAGGGGAAGAAAAACTGTTTTTT
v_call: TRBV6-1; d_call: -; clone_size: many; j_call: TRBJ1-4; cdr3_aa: CASSEWAEDYATNEKLFF; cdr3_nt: TGTGCCAGCAGTGAATGGGCGGAGGACTATGCAACTAATGAAAAACTGTTTTTT
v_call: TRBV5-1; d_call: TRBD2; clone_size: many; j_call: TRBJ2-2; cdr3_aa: CASSWRGGRGTGELFF; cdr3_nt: TGCGCCAGCAGTTGGCGGGGGGGCCGGGGAACCGGGGAGCTGTTTTTT
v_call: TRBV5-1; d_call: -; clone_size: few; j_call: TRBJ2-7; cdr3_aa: CASSSGTSYEQYF; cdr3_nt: TGCGCCAGCAGCTCGGGCACCTCCTACGAGCAGTACTTC
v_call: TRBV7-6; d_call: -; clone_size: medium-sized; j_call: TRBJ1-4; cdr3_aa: CASSLETANEKLFF; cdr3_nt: TGTGCCAGCAGCTTAGAAACAGCAAATGAAAAACTGTTTTTT
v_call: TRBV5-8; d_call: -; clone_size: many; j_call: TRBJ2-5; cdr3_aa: CASSFPDGIGAETQYF; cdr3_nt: TGTGCCAGCAGCTTTCCCGACGGAATAGGGGCAGAGACCCAGTACTTC
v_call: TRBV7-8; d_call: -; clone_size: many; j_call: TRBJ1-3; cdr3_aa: CASSLTAGTTGNTIYF; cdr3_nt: TGTGCCAGCAGCTTAACAGCGGGGACAACTGGAAACACCATATATTTT
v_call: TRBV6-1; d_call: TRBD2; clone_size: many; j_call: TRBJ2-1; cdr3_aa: CASSELGSGGIIYNEQFF; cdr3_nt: TGTGCCAGCAGTGAATTGGGTAGCGGGGGAATCATCTACAATGAGCAGTTCTTC
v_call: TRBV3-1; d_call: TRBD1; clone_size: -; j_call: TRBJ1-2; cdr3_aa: CASSQVVLGQTNYGYTF; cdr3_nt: TGTGCCAGCAGCCAAGTAGTCCTGGGACAGACAAACTATGGCTACACCTTC
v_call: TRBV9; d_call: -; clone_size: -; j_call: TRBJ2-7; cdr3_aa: CASGPQGGEQYF; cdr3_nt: TGTGCCAGCGGGCCGCAGGGTGGGGAGCAGTACTTC
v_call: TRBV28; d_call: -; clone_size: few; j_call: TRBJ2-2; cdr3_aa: CASSFGGPPTELFF; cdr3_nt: TGTGCCAGCAGTTTCGGGGGGCCCCCAACAGAGCTGTTTTTT
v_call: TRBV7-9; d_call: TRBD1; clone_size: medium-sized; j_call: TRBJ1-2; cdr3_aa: CASSVPGQGKVGYTF; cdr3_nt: TGTGCCAGCAGCGTTCCGGGACAGGGCAAGGTTGGCTACACCTTC
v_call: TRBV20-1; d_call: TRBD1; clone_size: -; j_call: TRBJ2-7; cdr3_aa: CSAQKGGQGSYEQYF; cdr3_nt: TGCAGTGCTCAAAAAGGGGGACAGGGTTCCTACGAGCAGTACTTC
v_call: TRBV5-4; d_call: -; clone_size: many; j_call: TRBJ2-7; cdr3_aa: CASSLAPTTTYEQYF; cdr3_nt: TGTGCCAGCAGCTTGGCTCCGACAACAACCTACGAGCAGTACTTC
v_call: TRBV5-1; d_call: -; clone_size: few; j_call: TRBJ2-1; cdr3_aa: CASARDQTGRNEQFF; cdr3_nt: TGCGCCAGCGCTCGGGATCAGACAGGACGCAATGAGCAGTTCTTC
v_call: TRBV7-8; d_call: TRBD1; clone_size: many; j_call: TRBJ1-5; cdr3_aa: CASSLRGLDRGPQPQHF; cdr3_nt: TGTGCCAGCAGCTTAAGGGGACTTGACAGGGGGCCTCAGCCCCAGCATTTT
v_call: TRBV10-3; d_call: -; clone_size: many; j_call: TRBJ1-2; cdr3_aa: CAISPPGGSYGYTF; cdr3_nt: TGTGCCATCAGTCCCCCGGGGGGCAGCTATGGCTACACCTTC
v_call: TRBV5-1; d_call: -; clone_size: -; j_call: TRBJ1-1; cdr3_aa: CASSLQGNMNTEAFF; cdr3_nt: TGCGCCAGCAGCTTGCAGGGAAACATGAACACTGAAGCTTTCTTT
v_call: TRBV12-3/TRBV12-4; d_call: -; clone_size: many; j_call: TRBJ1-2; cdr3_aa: CASSFLQKSYYGYTF; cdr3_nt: TGTGCCAGCAGTTTTCTCCAGAAGTCCTATTATGGCTACACCTTC
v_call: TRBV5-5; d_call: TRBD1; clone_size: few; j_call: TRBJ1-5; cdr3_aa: CASSVTGVGNQPQHF; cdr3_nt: TGTGCCAGCAGCGTTACAGGGGTAGGCAATCAGCCCCAGCATTTT